Listed here are 2 T cell receptor beta chains from one sample, sequenced in a study of identical twins. TCRdb re-called the 5' RACE reads through MiXCR, storing one row per CDR3 protein. Counted here are 350,000 to 450,000 distinct CDR3 sequences, roughly 18% occurring once; the ten biggest clones make up 12%. Sample: naive T cells sorted from blood. These receptors were collected from a man in his fifties in good health.

The chain has TRBV2 and TRBJ1-1, with TRBD1 matching over 10 bases. CDR3 size: 15 residues. With V trimmed by 5 bases and J by 4 bases, 7 bases remained unmatched. CDR1 is SNHLY, CDR2 FYNNEI, per germline. The CDR3 DNA reads TGTGCCAGCAGTTTAACCGGGACAGGGGTCACTGAAGCTTTCTTT. Protein: CASSLTGTGVTEAFF.

This clonotype was detected only a few times. V gene TRBV9 combines with J gene TRBJ2-1; TRBD2 matches 13 bases. The CDR3 consists of 16 residues. Looked up from germline, CDR1 is SGDLS and CDR2 is YYNGEE. The junction had 5 bases not matched to a gene; V was cut back by 0 bases and J by 8 bases. CDR3 nucleotides: TGTGCCAGCAGCGTAGCCGGACTAGCGGGAGTCCATGAGCAGTTCTTC. The encoded protein is CASSVAGLAGVHEQFF.